This TCR beta chain appears in the sequencing data of a study of CD8 T cells in Susac syndrome. The CDR3 is 16 residues long. V was pared by 2 bases and J by 1 base, with 3 bases of the junction left unmatched. The germline V gene encodes CDR1 SGHVS and CDR2 FNYEAQ. RNA amounts of roughly 0.5 to 1 ug underwent reverse transcription with random hexamers. Coverage of TCR beta CDR3 amplification by immunoSEQ multiplex PCR extended to 54 Vbeta and 13 Jbeta. TCRdb itself ran the immunoSEQ multiplex PCR reads through MiXCR, one entry per CDR3 protein. Among some 130,000 distinct CDR3 sequences listed, around nine tenths were seen once.

The chain recombines TRBV7-6 with TRBJ2-5; 11 bases map to TRBD2. The origin of this receptor is a human donor with multiple sclerosis. Source material: CD8+ T cells from PBMCs. The CDR3 DNA sequence: TGTGCCAGCAGCTTAAGACTAGCGGGGTTCCAAGAGACCCAGTACTTC. Protein sequence: CASSLRLAGFQETQYF.